The entry below gives a single T cell receptor (beta chain) sequence along with its context. This entry is derived from a study of blood T cell repertoires in COVID-19. Study at large: Acute-phase and convalescent COVID-19 samples originated in the United States, Italy and Spain. PBMCs, B-cell-depleted T cells, or T cells were the source of the cDNA or gDNA that made up the material.

The germline CDR1 and CDR2 sequences are SQVTM and ANQGSEA. The CDR3 runs to 13 residues. The junction had 1 base not matched to a gene; V was cut back by 5 bases and J by 1 base. Study processing details: The authors estimated nucleated cell counts from reference gene primer amplification. The data were produced by immunoSEQ multiplex PCR, yet TCRdb's version contains in-frame clones alone and is incomplete. V and J calls and clone size follow that table, whereas D and trimming were derived from the DNA. The sample consists of about 180,000 clones, about nine tenths of them appearing once. The chain carries TRBV29-1 and TRBJ1-5; 8 bases agree with TRBD1. This TCR was sampled from a man between 18 and 29 years old who had recovered from COVID-19. Sequencing was performed on peripheral blood. CDR3 nucleotides: TGCAGCGTTCGACAGGGGAGCAATCAGCCCCAGCATTTT. Amino acid sequence: CSVRQGSNQPQHF.